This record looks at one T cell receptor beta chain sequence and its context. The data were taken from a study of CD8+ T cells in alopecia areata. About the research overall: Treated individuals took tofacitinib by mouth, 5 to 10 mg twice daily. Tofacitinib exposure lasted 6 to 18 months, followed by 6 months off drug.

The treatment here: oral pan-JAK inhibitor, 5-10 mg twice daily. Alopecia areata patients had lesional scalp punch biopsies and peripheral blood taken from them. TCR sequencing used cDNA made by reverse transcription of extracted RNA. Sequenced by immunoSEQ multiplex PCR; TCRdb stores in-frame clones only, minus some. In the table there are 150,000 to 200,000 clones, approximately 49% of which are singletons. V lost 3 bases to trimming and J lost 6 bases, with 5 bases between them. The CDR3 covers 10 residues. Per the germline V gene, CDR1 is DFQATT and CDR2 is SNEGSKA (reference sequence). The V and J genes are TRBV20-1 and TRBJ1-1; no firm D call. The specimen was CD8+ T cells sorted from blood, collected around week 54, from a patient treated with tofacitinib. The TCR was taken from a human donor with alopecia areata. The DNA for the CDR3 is TGCAGTGCTAGGAGTCCTGAAGCTTTCTTT. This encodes CSARSPEAFF.